This TCR beta chain is drawn from a study of cytomegalovirus exposure and HLA in healthy donors. Study-level findings and limits: Researchers catalogued roughly 150 TCR beta chains as cytomegalovirus-associated. In vitro testing confirmed a few CMV-associated chains as specific for CMV antigens. A later analysis found first-cohort TCR clusters tended to co-occur in the 130 or so validation repertoires.

About this clone: The antigen is undetermined.

Trimming took 2 bases from V and 4 from J, leaving 5 bases between them. The germline V gene encodes CDR1 SGHRS and CDR2 YFSETQ. CDR3 length: 12 amino acids. Sequencing was performed with immunoSEQ multiplex PCR; in TCRdb, only in-frame clones are kept and a portion is missing. This sample yields about 110,000 clones, of which around 95% are seen a single time; 0.67% belongs to the top ten. The receptor was isolated from a woman aged 18-30 years in good health and CMV-seronegative. Material: PBMCs. The chain employs TRBV5-1 and TRBJ2-3; no reliable D call. The CDR3 DNA sequence: TGCGCCAGCAGCTTCCGTTCAGATACGCAGTATTTT. Amino acids: CASSFRSDTQYF.